The 24 T cell receptor beta chains reported below all come from one sample, sequenced in a study of early T cells in non-severe SARS-CoV-2 infection. TCRdb re-analysed the 5' RACE reads in MiXCR, keeping a single row per CDR3 protein. The table records about 42,000 distinct CDR3 sequences, roughly 7.1% of them present only once. Sequenced: whole blood. The receptors derive from an adult who was a healthcare worker with PCR-confirmed SARS-CoV-2 infection or an uninfected control (not recorded which).

The genes are TRBV12-3 or TRBV12-4 and TRBJ2-1; 11 nucleotides match TRBD1. The CDR3 is made up of 17 amino acids. The V gene end was trimmed by 5 bases and the J gene end by 8 bases; junction bases not matched to a gene: 14. The CDR3 DNA is TGTGCCAGCAGTCCCTATGGACAGGGGGCGGTGAGGGATGAGCAGTTCTTC. Translating it yields CASSPYGQGAVRDEQFF.

The chain couples TRBV27 to TRBJ2-7; D perhaps matches TRBD1 (5 bases). Deletions cut 2 bases from V and 6 bases from J, with 14 bases between. The germline V gene has CDR1 MNHEY and CDR2 SMNVEV (reference sequence). The CDR3 runs to 14 residues. CDR3 nucleotide sequence: TGTGCCAGCAGTTTAGGGCAGGGCGAAGGCGAGCAGTACTTC. This translates into CASSLGQGEGEQYF.

V gene TRBV7-9 combines with J gene TRBJ2-2; the D is unclear. Looked up from germline, CDR1 is SEHNR and CDR2 is FQNEAQ (reference sequence). The CDR3 length is 14 residues. V was shortened by 2 bases and J by 0 bases, with 4 bases between the two germline ends. CDR3 bases: TGTGCCAGCAGCTTACTAGCGAACACCGGGGAGCTGTTTTTT. The encoded protein is CASSLLANTGELFF. The complete variable domain, with remaining parts taken from reference TRBV7-9 and TRBJ2-2, reads DTGVSQNPRHKITKRGQNVTFRCDPISEHNRLYWYRQTLGQGPEFLTYFQNEAQLEKSRLLSDRFSAERPKGSFSTLEIQRTEQGDSAMYLCASSLLANTGELFFGEGSRLTVL.

Only a few counts were recorded for this clonotype. V and J are TRBV7-2 and TRBJ2-5; possible D gene TRBD1, 6 bases. The V and J ends lost 5 bases and 3 bases respectively, with 10 bases between them. CDR3 length equals 13 residues. CDR1 and CDR2 from the germline V gene are SGHTA and FQGNSA. CDR3 amino acids: CASSPDRKETQYF. The CDR3 bases are TGTGCCAGCAGCCCGGACAGAAAAGAGACCCAGTACTTC. The variable domain in full, with the rest retrieved from reference TRBV7-2 and TRBJ2-5, is GAGVSQSPSNKVTEKGKDVELRCDPISGHTALYWYRQSLGQGLEFLIYFQGNSAPDKSGLPSDRFSAERTGGSVSTLTIQRTQQEDSAVYLCASSPDRKETQYFGPGTRLLVL.

This clonotype was picked up one time. The chain combines TRBV7-2 with TRBJ1-3, with TRBD1 matching 7 bases. Germline CDR1 reads SGHTA; CDR2 reads FQGNSA. V lost 0 bases to trimming and J lost 2 bases; unmatched junction nucleotides: 1. This CDR3 contains 15 residues. The CDR3 nucleotides are TGTGCCAGCAGCTTAGCGACAGGGCCTGGAAACACCATATATTTT. Translation gives CASSLATGPGNTIYF.

This chain joins TRBV20-1 and TRBJ2-7; D is unclear. The CDR3 totals 11 residues. Germline V lookup: CDR1 DFQATT, CDR2 SNEGSKA (reference sequence). V was pared by 1 base and J by 6 bases, with 7 bases between. The CDR3: CSARGVGEQYF. The DNA for the CDR3 is TGCAGTGCTAGAGGCGTCGGCGAGCAGTACTTC.

This clonotype was seen at least ten times. V and J are TRBV10-2 and TRBJ1-2; D perhaps matches TRBD1 (5 bases). The V end lost 10 bases, the J end lost 6 bases, and 18 bases lay between the germline ends. Germline V gene data show CDR1 as WSHSY and CDR2 as SAAADI. This CDR3 comprises 13 residues. The CDR3 nucleotides are TGCGCCACCAAGGGGAGGGGAATGGATGGCTACACCTTC. Its translation: CATKGRGMDGYTF.

In nucleotides, the CDR3 is TGTGCCAGCAGCTTGGCGCGGGGGCCATACAATGAGCAGTTCTTC. It specifies CASSLARGPYNEQFF. The chain uses TRBV11-2 and TRBJ2-1, with D perhaps matching TRBD2 (7 bases). Trimming removed 3 bases at V and 4 bases at J, with 13 bases between. This CDR3 contains 15 residues. Germline CDR1 is SGHAT and CDR2 is FQNNGV.

The J gene is TRBJ1-1, the V gene TRBV7-6; D gene ambiguous. The CDR3 length is 14 residues. In germline, CDR1 is SGHVS, CDR2 FNYEAQ. Trimming took off 0 bases at V and 4 bases at J, with 9 bases between the two ends. Here the CDR3 reads CASSLAVGSTEAFF. The CDR3 DNA sequence: TGTGCCAGCAGCTTAGCCGTTGGGTCCACTGAAGCTTTCTTT.

This clonotype appeared many times. The J gene is TRBJ2-1, the V gene TRBV11-3; 12 bases align to TRBD2. This CDR3 is 17 amino acids long. After removal of 5 bases from V and 5 bases from J, the junction contained 10 bases not matched to a gene. CDR1 and CDR2 from the germline V gene are SGHNT and YENEEA. The CDR3 DNA follows: TGTGCCAGCAGCCCACAGGTCCCTAGCGGGGGGGACAATGAGCAGTTCTTC. It specifies CASSPQVPSGGDNEQFF.

Many counts were recorded for this clonotype. This chain links TRBV20-1 with TRBJ2-1; 9 bases match TRBD2. V lost 3 bases to trimming and J lost 6 bases; unmatched junction nucleotides: 12. The CDR3 consists of 16 residues. Germline CDR1 is DFQATT and CDR2 is SNEGSKA (reference sequence). CDR3 loop: CSARGLAGAVPNEQFF. CDR3 bases: TGCAGTGCTAGGGGATTAGCGGGGGCCGTCCCCAATGAGCAGTTCTTC.

This chain links TRBV24-1 with TRBJ2-1; D unresolved. Trimming took 3 bases from V and 4 from J, leaving 6 bases between them. This CDR3 comprises 13 residues. Germline lookup yields CDR1 KGHDR and CDR2 SFDVKD. CDR3 loop: CATSDTAYNEQFF. The CDR3 DNA reads TGTGCCACCAGTGATACAGCATACAATGAGCAGTTCTTC.

This clonotype came up many times. The CDR3 DNA reads as TGTGCCAGCAGCCCTGGGGGGACGGCGAACACCGGGGAGCTGTTTTTT. Amino acids: CASSPGGTANTGELFF. The V call is TRBV7-2, the J call TRBJ2-2; weak D call: TRBD2 (6 bases). V lost 5 bases and J lost 0, with 13 bases in between. CDR3 length: 16 residues. Germline CDR1 is SGHTA and CDR2 is FQGNSA.

This clonotype showed up many times. The chain employs TRBV18 and TRBJ2-5; 10 positions match TRBD2. The CDR3 spans 19 residues. Germline assignment: CDR1 KGHSH and CDR2 LQKENI. Trimming cost V 1 base and J 2 bases; bases outside gene matches: 13. As DNA, the CDR3 is TGTGCCAGCTCACCACTGACCCTAGCGGGGGATTTCATGCAAGAGACCCAGTACTTC. Its translation is CASSPLTLAGDFMQETQYF. The whole variable domain, filled in from reference TRBV18 and TRBJ2-5, reads NAGVMQNPRHLVRRRGQEARLRCSPMKGHSHVYWYRQLPEEGLKFMVYLQKENIIDESGMPKERFSAEFPKEGPSILRIQQVVRGDSAAYFCASSPLTLAGDFMQETQYFGPGTRLLVL.

This clonotype was picked up a small number of times. The rearrangement links TRBV6-4 to TRBJ1-2; the match to TRBD1 covers 8 bases. The length of the CDR3 is 13 residues. J lost 4 bases, V lost 5 bases, and 3 bases had no gene match. Germline assignment: CDR1 MRHNA and CDR2 SNTAGT. The DNA of the CDR3 is TGTGCCAGCAGTACCGACAGGGGCTATGGCTACACCTTC. Encoded protein: CASSTDRGYGYTF.

This clonotype was counted between two and nine times. The CDR3 sequence: CSASDGGNSPLHF. The CDR3 DNA reads as TGCAGTGCTAGCGACGGGGGTAATTCACCCCTCCACTTT. This chain uses TRBV20-1 with TRBJ1-6; a weak D match, TRBD1 (5 bases). Trimming stripped 3 bases from V and 6 bases from J, with 9 bases between. The germline V gene encodes CDR1 DFQATT and CDR2 SNEGSKA (reference sequence). This CDR3 has 13 residues.

This rearrangement joins TRBV12-3 or TRBV12-4 to TRBJ2-3, with 10 bases identical to TRBD2. The J segment lost 6 bases and the V segment lost 5 bases, leaving 14 bases of the junction unmatched. The CDR3 length is 17 residues. The CDR3: CASSAPHSSGGADTQYF. CDR3 DNA sequence: TGTGCCAGCAGTGCCCCGCATTCTAGCGGGGGTGCCGATACGCAGTATTTT.

This clonotype was observed many times. The chain recombines TRBV15 with TRBJ1-5; D unresolved. Trimming pared 1 base from V and 0 bases from J, leaving 10 bases between. The CDR3 spans 16 residues. Per the germline V gene, CDR1 is LNHNV and CDR2 is YYDKDF (reference sequence). In nucleotides, the CDR3 is TGTGCCACCAGCAGAGGGGGAGGAAATAGCAATCAGCCCCAGCATTTT. This gives the protein CATSRGGGNSNQPQHF.

The gene calls are TRBV6-6 and TRBJ2-7, with TRBD1 as a possible D gene (5 bases). V lost 4 bases, J lost 2 bases, and 12 bases lay in between. There are 14 residues in the CDR3. CDR1 MNHNY and CDR2 SVGAGI come from the germline V gene (reference sequence). Here the CDR3 reads CASSSSDSPYEQYF. DNA for the CDR3: TGTGCCAGCAGTTCGTCCGACAGTCCCTACGAGCAGTACTTC.

V and J are TRBV18 and TRBJ2-1; D possibly matches TRBD1 or TRBD2 (5 bases each). The CDR3 is 12 residues long. Germline V gene data show CDR1 as KGHSH and CDR2 as LQKENI. V was trimmed by 6 bases and J by 8 bases, leaving 11 bases between them. The CDR3: CASSVGVDEQFF. CDR3 nucleotide sequence: TGTGCCAGCTCCGTGGGGGTTGATGAGCAGTTCTTC.

V usage is TRBV19 and J usage is TRBJ2-5; a weak D match, TRBD1 (5 bases). Per the germline V gene, CDR1 is LNHDA and CDR2 is SQIVND (reference sequence). The length of the CDR3 is 13 residues. Trimming cost V 3 bases and J 4 bases, with 9 bases left between them. CDR3: CASSIGQGETQYF. The CDR3 DNA follows: TGTGCCAGTAGTATCGGGCAGGGAGAGACCCAGTACTTC. Variable domain in full (rest from reference TRBV19 and TRBJ2-5): DGGITQSPKYLFRKEGQNVTLSCEQNLNHDAMYWYRQDPGQGLRLIYYSQIVNDFQKGDIAEGYSVSREKKESFPLTVTSAQKNPTAFYLCASSIGQGETQYFGPGTRLLVL.

The table lists this clonotype with many counts. V and J are TRBV6-1 and TRBJ2-1; TRBD1 aligns across 8 bases. V shed 2 bases and J 3 bases; nucleotides not matched to a gene: 6. The CDR3 sequence is 16 residues long. Germline CDR1 and CDR2: MNHNS and SASEGT. As DNA, the CDR3 is TGTGCCAGCAGTGAAAATTCAGGGGGCGTCTACAATGAGCAGTTCTTC. This encodes CASSENSGGVYNEQFF.

This clonotype was seen repeatedly, ten times or more. J is TRBJ2-5 and V is TRBV20-1; TRBD1 or TRBD2 may be the D gene (5 bases each). Looked up from germline, CDR1 is DFQATT and CDR2 is SNEGSKA (reference sequence). CDR3 length: 11 residues. The ends were cut back, 6 bases at V and 4 bases at J, with 9 bases in the middle. CDR3 sequence (DNA): TGCAGTGCGTGGGGGACAGAGACCCAGTACTTC. It yields the protein CSAWGTETQYF.

Only a few counts were recorded for this clonotype. V usage is TRBV7-9 and J usage is TRBJ2-4; TRBD1 matches 9 bases. The V segment lost 5 bases and the J segment 1 base; nucleotides outside the gene matches: 6. Germline V lookup: CDR1 SEHNR, CDR2 FQNEAQ (reference sequence). The CDR3 consists of 16 residues. The CDR3 DNA is TGTGCCAGCAGCGAGGGACAGGGCCGCGCCAAAAACATTCAGTACTTC. It is translated as CASSEGQGRAKNIQYF. Variable domain in full (rest from reference TRBV7-9 and TRBJ2-4): DTGVSQNPRHKITKRGQNVTFRCDPISEHNRLYWYRQTLGQGPEFLTYFQNEAQLEKSRLLSDRFSAERPKGSFSTLEIQRTEQGDSAMYLCASSEGQGRAKNIQYFGAGTRLSVL.